The entry that follows covers one T cell receptor (beta chain) sequence. Treatment defined: some 19 received Ad26.COV2.S at low or high dose, single or two shots; about 5 received placebo; per-sample allocation not given. The samples were gathered on day 63 after the first injection of vaccine or placebo. The data stem from a study of Ad26.COV2.S vaccination and SARS-CoV-2 variants. Looked up from germline, CDR1 is SGHTA and CDR2 is FQGNSA. V gave up 5 bases and J gave up 6 bases, with 20 bases separating them. The CDR3 is 15 residues long. The assay was immunoSEQ multiplex PCR, and TCRdb's table has in-frame clones only and misses some. The sample records approximately 410,000 clones, over 80% being singletons.

The sequence was collected from a person aged 18-60 years who received the Ad26.COV2.S COVID-19 vaccine or a placebo. This material consisted of peripheral blood, taken in a trial of Ad26.COV2.S vaccine versus placebo. The chain uses TRBV7-2 and TRBJ2-7; possible D gene TRBD2, 6 bases. The CDR3 bases are TGTGCCAGCAGCCCCGCCGGGACTGGGTTTTTCGAGCAGTACTTC. Its translation: CASSPAGTGFFEQYF.